This T cell receptor beta chain was retrieved from a study of cytomegalovirus exposure and HLA in healthy donors. The ends were cut back, 2 bases at V and 5 bases at J, with 12 bases in the middle. CDR1 is LNHDA, CDR2 SQIVND, per germline (reference sequence). The CDR3 contains 14 residues. Regarding the study as a whole: HLA alleles were associated with some 16,000 TCR beta sequences in a later analysis at 0.05 false discovery rate. Investigators reported about 160 TCR beta chains as tied to cytomegalovirus.

Points on this clone: Its specificity is not known.

The PCR had 60 Vbeta and 13 Jbeta primers. Sequencing was performed with immunoSEQ multiplex PCR; in TCRdb, only in-frame clones are kept and a portion is missing. Its table records about 62,000 clones. The receptor was derived from a man aged 30 to 45 in good health and CMV-seropositive. Input material: PBMCs. The rearrangement joins TRBV19 to TRBJ1-1; D possibly corresponds to TRBD1 (6 bases). CDR3 in amino acids: CASSILQGETEAFF. In DNA form, the CDR3 reads TGTGCCAGTAGTATATTACAGGGCGAAACTGAAGCTTTCTTT.